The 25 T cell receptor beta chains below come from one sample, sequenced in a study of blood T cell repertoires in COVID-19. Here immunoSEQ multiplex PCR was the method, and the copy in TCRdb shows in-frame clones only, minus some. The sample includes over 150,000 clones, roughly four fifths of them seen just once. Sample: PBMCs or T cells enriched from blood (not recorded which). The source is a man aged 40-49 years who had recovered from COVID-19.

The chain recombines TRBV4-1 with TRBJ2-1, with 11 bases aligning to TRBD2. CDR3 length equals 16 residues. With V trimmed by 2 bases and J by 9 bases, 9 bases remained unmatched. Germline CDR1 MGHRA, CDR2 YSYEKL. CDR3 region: CASSQLWLAGGREQFF. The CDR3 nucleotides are TGCGCCAGCAGCCAATTGTGGCTAGCGGGGGGTCGTGAGCAGTTCTTC.

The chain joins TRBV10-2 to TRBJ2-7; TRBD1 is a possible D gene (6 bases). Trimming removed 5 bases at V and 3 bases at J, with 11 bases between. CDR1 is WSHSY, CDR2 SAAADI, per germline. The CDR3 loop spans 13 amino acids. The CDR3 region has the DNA TGCGCCAGCAGTCGGACAGCGTACTACGAGCAGTACTTC. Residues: CASSRTAYYEQYF.

CDR3 amino acids: CASRPTGADQETQYF. CDR3 in DNA: TGTGCCAGCCGACCGACAGGGGCCGACCAAGAGACCCAGTACTTC. The chain couples TRBV5-4 to TRBJ2-5; 8 bases match TRBD1. The CDR3 is 15 amino acids. The junction had 8 bases not matched to a gene; V was cut back by 7 bases and J by 0 bases. Germline-derived CDR1 and CDR2 are SGHNT and YYREEE (reference sequence).

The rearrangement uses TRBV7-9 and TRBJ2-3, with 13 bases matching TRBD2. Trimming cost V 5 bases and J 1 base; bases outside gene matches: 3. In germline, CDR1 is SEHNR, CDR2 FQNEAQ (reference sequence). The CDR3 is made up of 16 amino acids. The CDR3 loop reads CASSLGLAGGTDTQYF. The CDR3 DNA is TGTGCCAGCAGCCTAGGACTAGCGGGGGGCACAGATACGCAGTATTTT.

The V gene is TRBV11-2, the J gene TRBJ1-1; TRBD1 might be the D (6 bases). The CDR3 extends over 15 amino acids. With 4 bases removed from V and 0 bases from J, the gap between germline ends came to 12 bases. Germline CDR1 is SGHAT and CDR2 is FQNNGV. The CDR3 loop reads CASSSGQLMNTEAFF. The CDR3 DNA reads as TGTGCCAGCAGCTCCGGACAGCTCATGAACACTGAAGCTTTCTTT.

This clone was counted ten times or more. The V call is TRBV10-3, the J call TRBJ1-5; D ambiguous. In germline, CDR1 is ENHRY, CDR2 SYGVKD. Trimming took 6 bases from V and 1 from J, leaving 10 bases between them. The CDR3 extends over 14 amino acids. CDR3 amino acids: CAISPTQSNQPQHF. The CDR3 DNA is TGTGCCATCAGCCCCACACAGAGCAATCAGCCCCAGCATTTT.

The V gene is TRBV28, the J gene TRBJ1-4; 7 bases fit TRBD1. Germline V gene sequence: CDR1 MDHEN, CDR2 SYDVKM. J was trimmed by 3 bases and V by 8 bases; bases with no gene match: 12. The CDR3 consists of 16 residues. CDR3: CASAGDRSFPNEKLFF. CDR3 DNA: TGTGCCAGCGCCGGGGACAGAAGTTTTCCTAATGAAAAACTGTTTTTT.

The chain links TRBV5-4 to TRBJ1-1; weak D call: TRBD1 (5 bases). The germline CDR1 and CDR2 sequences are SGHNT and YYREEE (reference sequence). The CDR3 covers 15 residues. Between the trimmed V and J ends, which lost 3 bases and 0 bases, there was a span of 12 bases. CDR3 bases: TGTGCCAGCAGCTCGGGCGCAGGGATGAACACTGAAGCTTTCTTT. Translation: CASSSGAGMNTEAFF.

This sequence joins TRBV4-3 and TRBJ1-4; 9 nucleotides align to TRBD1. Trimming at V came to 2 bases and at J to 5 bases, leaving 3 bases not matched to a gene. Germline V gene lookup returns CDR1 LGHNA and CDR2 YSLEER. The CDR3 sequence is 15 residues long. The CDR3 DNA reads TGCGCCAGCAGCCAACGGACAGGGGAAAATGAAAAACTGTTTTTT. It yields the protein CASSQRTGENEKLFF.

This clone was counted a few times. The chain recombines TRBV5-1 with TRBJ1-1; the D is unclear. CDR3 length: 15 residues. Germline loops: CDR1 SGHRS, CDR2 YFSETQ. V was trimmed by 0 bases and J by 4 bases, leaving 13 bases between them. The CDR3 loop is CASSLERVEGTEAFF. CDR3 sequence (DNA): TGCGCCAGCAGCTTGGAGAGGGTAGAGGGCACTGAAGCTTTCTTT.

The CDR3 sequence: CASSYPTGEIVIVVNTEAFF. The CDR3 region has the DNA TGTGCCAGCAGTTACCCGACAGGGGAGATCGTCATTGTTGTGAACACTGAAGCTTTCTTT. The gene calls are TRBV6-2 or TRBV6-3 and TRBJ1-1; 8 bases fit TRBD1. Trimming took 2 bases from V and 0 from J; bases not matched to a gene: 17. CDR1 and CDR2 from the germline V gene are MNHEY and SVGEGT. This CDR3 has 20 amino acids.

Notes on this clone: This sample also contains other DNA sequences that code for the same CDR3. As DNA, the CDR3 is TGTGCCAGCAGCTCCGACAGGGGCGCCTACAATGAGCAGTTCTTC. The encoded protein is CASSSDRGAYNEQFF. This chain joins TRBV7-2 and TRBJ2-1; 8 bases align to TRBD1. The CDR3 consists of 15 residues. J was trimmed by 2 bases and V by 4 bases; bases with no gene match: 4. Germline values: CDR1 SGHTA, CDR2 FQGNSA.

The CDR3 here is CASSDTWFNYGYTF. CDR3 sequence (DNA): TGCGCCAGCAGCGACACTTGGTTTAACTATGGCTACACCTTC. V gene TRBV5-1 combines with J gene TRBJ1-2; no clear D. The CDR3 totals 14 residues. V was pared by 4 bases and J by 1 base, with 11 bases between. Germline CDR1 SGHRS, CDR2 YFSETQ.

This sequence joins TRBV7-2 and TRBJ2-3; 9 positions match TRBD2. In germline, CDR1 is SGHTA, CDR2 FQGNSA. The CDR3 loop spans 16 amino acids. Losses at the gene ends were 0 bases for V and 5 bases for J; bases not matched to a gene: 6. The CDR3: CASSLAVSGGQDTQYF. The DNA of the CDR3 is TGTGCCAGCAGCTTAGCTGTTAGCGGGGGACAAGATACGCAGTATTTT.

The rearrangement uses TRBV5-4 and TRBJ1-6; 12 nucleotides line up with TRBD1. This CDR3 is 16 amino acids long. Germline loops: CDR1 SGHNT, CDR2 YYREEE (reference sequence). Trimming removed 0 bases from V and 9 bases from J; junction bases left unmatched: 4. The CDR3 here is CASSLAGTGGGSPLHF. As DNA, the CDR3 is TGTGCCAGCAGCTTGGCCGGGACAGGGGGCGGTTCACCCCTCCACTTT.

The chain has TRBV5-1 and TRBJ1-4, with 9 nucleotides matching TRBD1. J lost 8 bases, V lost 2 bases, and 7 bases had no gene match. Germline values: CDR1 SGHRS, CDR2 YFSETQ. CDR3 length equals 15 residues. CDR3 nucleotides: TGCGCCAGCAGCTTTGGACAGGGGAAGCGAGAAAAACTGTTTTTT. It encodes CASSFGQGKREKLFF.

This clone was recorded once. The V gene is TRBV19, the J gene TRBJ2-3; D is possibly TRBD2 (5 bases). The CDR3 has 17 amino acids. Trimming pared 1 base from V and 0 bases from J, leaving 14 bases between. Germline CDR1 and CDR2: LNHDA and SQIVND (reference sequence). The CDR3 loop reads CASSIGSDGLSTDTQYF. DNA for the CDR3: TGTGCCAGTAGTATAGGTAGCGATGGCCTTAGCACAGATACGCAGTATTTT. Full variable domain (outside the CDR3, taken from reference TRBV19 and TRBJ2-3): DGGITQSPKYLFRKEGQNVTLSCEQNLNHDAMYWYRQDPGQGLRLIYYSQIVNDFQKGDIAEGYSVSREKKESFPLTVTSAQKNPTAFYLCASSIGSDGLSTDTQYFGPGTRLTVL.

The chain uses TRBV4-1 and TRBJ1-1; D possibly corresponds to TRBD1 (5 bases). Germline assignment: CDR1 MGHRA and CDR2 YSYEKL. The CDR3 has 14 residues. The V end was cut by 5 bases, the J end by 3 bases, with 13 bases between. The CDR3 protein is CASSAPWGYTEAFF. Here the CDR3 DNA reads TGCGCCAGCAGCGCCCCGTGGGGCTACACTGAAGCTTTCTTT.

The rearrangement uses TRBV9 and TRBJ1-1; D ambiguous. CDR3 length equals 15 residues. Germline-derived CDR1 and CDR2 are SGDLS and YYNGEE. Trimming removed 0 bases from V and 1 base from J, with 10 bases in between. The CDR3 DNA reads TGTGCCAGCAGCGTAGGCCCAGAGGGGAACACTGAAGCTTTCTTT. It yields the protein CASSVGPEGNTEAFF.

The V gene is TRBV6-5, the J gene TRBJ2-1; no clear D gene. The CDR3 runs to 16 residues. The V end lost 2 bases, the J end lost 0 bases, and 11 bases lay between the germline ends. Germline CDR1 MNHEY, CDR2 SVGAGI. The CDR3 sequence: CASSYEASSSYNEQFF. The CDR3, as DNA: TGTGCCAGCAGTTACGAGGCGTCGAGCTCCTACAATGAGCAGTTCTTC.

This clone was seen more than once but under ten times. The CDR3 sequence: CASSPPPGGPYGYTF. In DNA, the CDR3 is TGCGCCAGCAGCCCCCCACCGGGAGGGCCCTATGGCTACACCTTC. J is TRBJ1-2 and V is TRBV4-1; D call uncertain. Looked up from germline, CDR1 is MGHRA and CDR2 is YSYEKL. V was cut by 4 bases and J by 4 bases, with 16 bases left in between. The CDR3 totals 15 residues.

The CDR3 here is CASSEVPTGTGELFF. The CDR3 region has the DNA TGTGCCAGCAGTGAAGTCCCGACAGGAACCGGGGAGCTGTTTTTT. The V and J genes are TRBV2 and TRBJ2-2; the D gene is possibly TRBD1 (6 bases). Germline-derived CDR1 and CDR2 are SNHLY and FYNNEI. Trimming took 1 base from V and 5 from J, leaving 11 bases between them. The CDR3 has 15 residues.

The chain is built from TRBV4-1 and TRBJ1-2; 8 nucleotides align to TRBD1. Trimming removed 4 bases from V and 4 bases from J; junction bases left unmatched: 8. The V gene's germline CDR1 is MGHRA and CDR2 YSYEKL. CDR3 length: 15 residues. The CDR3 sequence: CASSRGQGGSYGYTF. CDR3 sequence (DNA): TGCGCCAGCAGCCGCGGACAGGGCGGGAGCTATGGCTACACCTTC.

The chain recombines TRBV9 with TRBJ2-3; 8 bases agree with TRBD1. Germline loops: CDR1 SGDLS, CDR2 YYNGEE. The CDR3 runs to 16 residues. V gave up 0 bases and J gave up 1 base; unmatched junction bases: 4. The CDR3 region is CASSVGTGSGTDTQYF. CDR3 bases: TGTGCCAGCAGCGTAGGGACAGGGAGCGGCACAGATACGCAGTATTTT.

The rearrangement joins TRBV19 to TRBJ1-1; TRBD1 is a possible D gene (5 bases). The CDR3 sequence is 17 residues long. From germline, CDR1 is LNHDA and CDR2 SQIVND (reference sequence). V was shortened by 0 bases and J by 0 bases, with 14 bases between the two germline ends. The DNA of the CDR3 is TGTGCCAGTAGTATAGATCGCGACAGCCTGATGAACACTGAAGCTTTCTTT. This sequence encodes CASSIDRDSLMNTEAFF.